Shown below are 11 T cell receptor beta chains from a single sample sequenced in a study of blood T cell repertoires in COVID-19. Clones were sequenced by immunoSEQ multiplex PCR, and TCRdb holds only the in-frame ones, with some missing. Of roughly 120,000 clones in the sample, 87% were seen once. Sequenced material: peripheral blood. These receptors came from a woman aged 65 to 85 with acute or convalescent COVID-19.

This chain connects TRBV2 to TRBJ2-2, with D maybe TRBD1 (6 bases). This CDR3 contains 16 residues. Trimming left V 5 bases short and J 4 bases short, with 17 bases between. Germline-derived CDR1 and CDR2 are SNHLY and FYNNEI. The CDR3 DNA sequence: TGTGCCAGCAGTTCTACAGGGCCCGCAGGCACCGGGGAGCTGTTTTTT. Translating it yields CASSSTGPAGTGELFF.

This rearrangement joins TRBV5-1 to TRBJ1-2; 8 bases map to TRBD1. The germline gives CDR1 SGHRS, CDR2 YFSETQ. The ends lost 1 base at V and 6 bases at J; junction bases unmatched: 8. CDR3 size: 15 residues. Written as DNA, the CDR3 is TGCGCCAGCAGCTTGATGACAGGGGCGGAGAATGGCTACACCTTC. The encoded protein is CASSLMTGAENGYTF.

CDR3 protein: CASSRTASNYGYTF. The CDR3 DNA is TGTGCCAGCAGTAGGACAGCCTCTAACTATGGCTACACCTTC. The rearrangement joins TRBV6-5 to TRBJ1-2, with D possibly TRBD1 on 6 matching bases. The V end was cut by 5 bases, the J end by 0 bases, with 10 bases between. Per the germline V gene, CDR1 is MNHEY and CDR2 is SVGAGI. The CDR3 consists of 14 residues.

The V call is TRBV4-1, the J call TRBJ1-5; D possibly corresponds to TRBD1 (5 bases). The CDR3 loop spans 16 amino acids. Trimming pared 1 base from V and 0 bases from J, leaving 10 bases between. Germline V lookup: CDR1 MGHRA, CDR2 YSYEKL. The CDR3 reads CASSQVHRYSNQPQHF. The CDR3 region has the DNA TGCGCCAGCAGCCAAGTCCACAGGTATAGCAATCAGCCCCAGCATTTT.

The chain has TRBV7-9 and TRBJ2-5, with TRBD1 matching 7 bases. With 5 bases clipped from V and 0 bases from J, the junction kept 3 bases outside the gene matches. CDR1 SEHNR and CDR2 FQNEAQ come from the germline V gene (reference sequence). The CDR3 is 14 amino acids. Here the CDR3 DNA reads TGTGCCAGCAGCCCGGGACAGAACCAAGAGACCCAGTACTTC. Its translation is CASSPGQNQETQYF.

This chain uses TRBV30 with TRBJ1-4, with D perhaps matching TRBD1 (6 bases). The V gene lost 4 bases and the J gene lost 7 bases, with 10 bases spanning the gap. This CDR3 has 12 residues. Germline loops: CDR1 GTSNPN, CDR2 SVGIG (reference sequence). The CDR3 spells CAWNRDGEKLFF. CDR3 DNA: TGTGCCTGGAACAGGGATGGTGAAAAACTGTTTTTT.

This chain joins TRBV28 and TRBJ2-7; 7 bases fit TRBD1. This CDR3 spans 15 amino acids. Germline loops: CDR1 MDHEN, CDR2 SYDVKM. Unmatched junction bases numbered 10, after V lost 4 bases and J lost 4 bases. The CDR3 is CASSSSGQSRYEQYF. The CDR3 DNA sequence: TGTGCCAGCAGTTCATCGGGACAGAGCCGGTACGAGCAGTACTTC.

The rearrangement joins TRBV19 to TRBJ2-1; 7 bases are shared with TRBD2. J was trimmed by 7 bases and V by 4 bases; bases with no gene match: 10. CDR1 LNHDA and CDR2 SQIVND come from the germline V gene (reference sequence). This CDR3 has 15 amino acids. The CDR3 loop is CASSTDGGGWNEQFF. The CDR3 DNA reads TGTGCCAGTAGTACGGACGGCGGGGGATGGAATGAGCAGTTCTTC.

This clone was observed a single time. The J gene is TRBJ1-2, the V gene TRBV5-4; 9 nucleotides match TRBD1. This CDR3 is 13 amino acids long. The V segment lost 2 bases and the J segment 6 bases; nucleotides outside the gene matches: 2. Per germline, CDR1 SGHNT and CDR2 YYREEE (reference sequence). The CDR3 DNA reads as TGTGCCAGCAGCTTACAGGGGGCAAATGGCTACACCTTC. Its protein is CASSLQGANGYTF.

The J gene is TRBJ1-1, the V gene TRBV24-1, with D possibly TRBD1 on 5 matching bases. Trimming removed 1 base from V and 11 bases from J, with 10 bases in between. This CDR3 is built from 12 residues. Germline loops: CDR1 KGHDR, CDR2 SFDVKD. DNA of the CDR3: TGTGCCACCAGTGATTTTAAGGGGAAGGCTTTCTTT. Its protein is CATSDFKGKAFF.

The V gene is TRBV28, the J gene TRBJ2-5, with 8 bases identical to TRBD1. The CDR3 covers 18 residues. Germline V gives CDR1 MDHEN, CDR2 SYDVKM. V trimming: 5 bases; J trimming: 4 bases; junction bases outside the gene matches: 18. CDR3 protein: CASSRNRGAALDRETQYF. The DNA for the CDR3 is TGTGCCAGCAGTCGTAACAGGGGGGCCGCTCTAGACCGAGAGACCCAGTACTTC.